Below, 27 T cell receptor beta chains from the same sample are listed, as sequenced in a study of T cells in localized non-small cell lung cancer. This table comes from immunoSEQ multiplex PCR, and its TCRdb copy is limited to in-frame clones, with some not included. The sample lists 30,000 to 45,000 clones; 70% to 90% were seen once. Sequences were derived from peripheral blood, sampled before any cancer treatment. These receptor sequences come from a woman aged 40-69 years with stage I lung adenocarcinoma.

The chain links TRBV7-2 to TRBJ2-1; 11 bases are shared with TRBD2. The CDR3 has 16 amino acids. Trimming cost V 2 bases and J 7 bases; bases outside gene matches: 7. Germline V gene lookup returns CDR1 SGHTA and CDR2 FQGNSA. CDR3 protein: CASSLSVAGGQNEQFF. The CDR3 DNA reads TGTGCCAGCAGCTTAAGCGTAGCGGGGGGGCAGAATGAGCAGTTCTTC.

The sample holds a few counts of this clone. This sequence joins TRBV7-2 and TRBJ1-1; D not resolved. Between the trimmed V and J ends, which lost 1 base and 1 base, there was a span of 4 bases. CDR3 length equals 13 residues. The germline V gene encodes CDR1 SGHTA and CDR2 FQGNSA. The CDR3 DNA is TGTGCCAGCAGCTTAGATACGAACACTGAAGCTTTCTTT. This gives the protein CASSLDTNTEAFF.

This sequence joins TRBV4-1 and TRBJ2-7, with TRBD2 identical over 13 bases. This CDR3 spans 15 amino acids. The germline V gene encodes CDR1 MGHRA and CDR2 YSYEKL. J was trimmed by 3 bases and V by 5 bases; bases with no gene match: 4. Here the CDR3 DNA reads TGCGCCAGCAGCTTAGGGACTAGCGGGGACTACGAGCAGTACTTC. It specifies CASSLGTSGDYEQYF.

This chain joins TRBV15 and TRBJ2-7; D gene unclear. V gave up 0 bases and J gave up 3 bases, with 3 bases separating them. This CDR3 is 12 amino acids long. Germline CDR1 and CDR2: LNHNV and YYDKDF (reference sequence). The CDR3: CATSRDFYEQYF. The DNA of the CDR3 is TGTGCCACCAGCAGAGACTTCTACGAGCAGTACTTC. The entire variable domain, with the rest obtained from reference TRBV15 and TRBJ2-7, is as follows: DAMVIQNPRYQVTQFGKPVTLSCSQTLNHNVMYWYQQKSSQAPKLLFHYYDKDFNNEADTPDNFQSRRPNTSFCFLDIRSPGLGDTAMYLCATSRDFYEQYFGPGTRLTVT.

V is TRBV5-1 and J is TRBJ2-5; 7 bases agree with TRBD2. Trimming took 0 bases from V and 1 from J; bases not matched to a gene: 6. The CDR3 extends over 16 amino acids. CDR1 SGHRS and CDR2 YFSETQ come from the germline V gene. The CDR3 loop is CASSLGGSGGQETQYF. DNA for the CDR3: TGCGCCAGCAGCTTGGGAGGTTCGGGGGGCCAAGAGACCCAGTACTTC.

This chain links TRBV5-1 with TRBJ2-6; D gene uncertain. CDR3 length: 15 residues. V was trimmed by 4 bases and J by 2 bases, leaving 10 bases between them. Germline CDR1 reads SGHRS; CDR2 reads YFSETQ. CDR3 sequence (DNA): TGCGCCAGCAGCGAGCAAACACCTGGGGCCAACGTCCTGACTTTC. It codes for CASSEQTPGANVLTF.

The chain links TRBV28 to TRBJ2-7; D perhaps matches TRBD1 (6 bases). Per the germline V gene, CDR1 is MDHEN and CDR2 is SYDVKM. CDR3 length: 16 residues. The V and J ends lost 6 bases and 0 bases respectively, with 18 bases between them. The CDR3 region has the DNA TGTGCCAGCAGCAGCCAAGGGACAAGGAGCTCCTACGAGCAGTACTTC. This translates into CASSSQGTRSSYEQYF.

V and J are TRBV5-4 and TRBJ1-2; TRBD1 matches 9 bases. Germline-derived CDR1 and CDR2 are SGHNT and YYREEE (reference sequence). V was pared by 5 bases and J by 7 bases, with 3 bases of the junction left unmatched. The CDR3 spans 12 residues. CDR3 in amino acids: CASRPTGGGYTF. As DNA, the CDR3 is TGTGCCAGCAGGCCGACAGGGGGTGGCTACACCTTC.

This chain links TRBV28 with TRBJ2-7; D might be TRBD1 (6 bases). This CDR3 has 14 amino acids. The germline gives CDR1 MDHEN, CDR2 SYDVKM. V gave up 2 bases and J gave up 2 bases, with 10 bases separating them. The CDR3 here is CASSLAGDPYEQYF. The DNA of the CDR3 is TGTGCCAGCAGTTTAGCAGGGGACCCCTACGAGCAGTACTTC.

The V and J genes are TRBV7-2 and TRBJ1-2; TRBD1 agrees at 11 bases. From germline, CDR1 is SGHTA and CDR2 FQGNSA. With V trimmed by 0 bases and J by 1 base, 1 base remained unmatched. The length of the CDR3 is 16 residues. The CDR3 loop reads CASSLAGTGGNYGYTF. CDR3 sequence (DNA): TGTGCCAGCAGCTTAGCCGGGACAGGGGGTAACTATGGCTACACCTTC.

This clone was counted once. The chain recombines TRBV7-9 with TRBJ2-3, with D unresolved. Germline-derived CDR1 and CDR2 are SEHNR and FQNEAQ (reference sequence). The CDR3 spans 14 residues. Trimming pared 10 bases from V and 4 bases from J, leaving 18 bases between. This CDR3 reads CAIRPSGGADTQYF. The CDR3 nucleotides read TGTGCCATCAGACCCTCGGGTGGGGCAGATACGCAGTATTTT.

This clone appeared a few times. The rearrangement links TRBV5-3 to TRBJ1-3; tentative D call: TRBD1 (5 bases). TRBV5-3 is filed as an ORF, its function uncertain. Trimming removed 10 bases at V and 4 bases at J, with 21 bases between. The CDR3 is made up of 15 amino acids. CDR3 in amino acids: CAGGLKQESGNTIYF. CDR3 bases: TGTGCCGGAGGGCTTAAACAGGAGTCAGGAAACACCATATATTTT.

This clone was seen a handful of times. V and J are TRBV30 and TRBJ1-1; D gene unclear. Germline V gene data show CDR1 as GTSNPN and CDR2 as SVGIG (reference sequence). V lost 2 bases and J 4 bases, leaving 5 bases between the germline ends. The CDR3 is 11 residues long. This CDR3 is CAWSRGTEAFF. The DNA for the CDR3 is TGTGCCTGGAGTCGCGGCACTGAAGCTTTCTTT.

Details on this clone: The same CDR3 also results from other DNA sequences found in this sample. The V gene is TRBV6-6, the J gene TRBJ1-1, with D possibly matching TRBD1 (5 bases). Trimming left V 2 bases short and J 2 bases short, with 6 bases between. Germline assignment: CDR1 MNHNY and CDR2 SVGAGI (reference sequence). This CDR3 contains 13 residues. CDR3 amino acids: CASSYDRNTEAFF. CDR3 sequence (DNA): TGTGCCAGCAGTTACGACAGAAACACTGAAGCTTTCTTT.

By sample fraction, this clone is medium-sized (0.01 to 0.1%). The rearrangement joins TRBV11-2 to TRBJ1-1; D gene ambiguous. Germline V gene lookup returns CDR1 SGHAT and CDR2 FQNNGV. CDR3 length equals 14 residues. V lost 3 bases to trimming and J lost 2 bases, with 10 bases between them. The CDR3 spells CASSFEGKNTEAFF. DNA of the CDR3: TGTGCCAGCAGCTTTGAGGGCAAAAACACTGAAGCTTTCTTT.

The V call is TRBV5-5, the J call TRBJ2-5; the D is unclear. The CDR3 is 15 amino acids. Trimming took off 0 bases at V and 3 bases at J, with 12 bases between the two ends. CDR1 and CDR2 from the germline V gene are SGHKS and YYEKEE (reference sequence). DNA for the CDR3: TGTGCCAGCAGCTTGGAAGGTAGCTCGGAAGAGACCCAGTACTTC. It codes for CASSLEGSSEETQYF.

This clone was recorded only once. This chain connects TRBV2 to TRBJ2-7; 10 nucleotides align to TRBD1. Germline assignment: CDR1 SNHLY and CDR2 FYNNEI. Trimming took 6 bases from V and 2 from J; bases not matched to a gene: 4. CDR3 length equals 14 residues. The CDR3 is CASSWDRGPYEQYF. Here the CDR3 DNA reads TGTGCCAGCAGCTGGGACAGGGGACCCTACGAGCAGTACTTC.

The chain links TRBV2 to TRBJ1-4; possible D gene TRBD1, 6 bases. The CDR3 sequence is 12 residues long. In germline, CDR1 is SNHLY, CDR2 FYNNEI. The ends were cut back, 7 bases at V and 6 bases at J, with 9 bases in the middle. The chain's CDR3 is CASMGGHEKLFF. The CDR3, as DNA: TGTGCCAGCATGGGGGGGCATGAAAAACTGTTTTTT. Using reference TRBV2 and TRBJ1-4 for the parts outside the CDR3, the full variable domain is EPEVTQTPSHQVTQMGQEVILRCVPISNHLYFYWYRQILGQKVEFLVSFYNNEISEKSEIFDDQFSVERPDGSNFTLKIRSTKLEDSAMYFCASMGGHEKLFFGSGTQLSVL.

The chain recombines TRBV18 with TRBJ2-3; 9 nucleotides agree with TRBD2. After removal of 4 bases from V and 2 bases from J, the junction contained 7 bases not matched to a gene. This CDR3 spans 16 amino acids. Germline CDR1 KGHSH, CDR2 LQKENI. The CDR3 coding sequence is TGTGCCAGCTCACGTGGGCTAGCGGGACTCACAGATACGCAGTATTTT. This codes for CASSRGLAGLTDTQYF.

This sequence joins TRBV5-1 and TRBJ2-5; maybe TRBD2 (6 bases). CDR3 size: 13 residues. V shed 5 bases and J shed 0 bases, with 8 bases lying between them. CDR1 is SGHRS and CDR2 is YFSETQ in the germline V gene. The CDR3: CASSRLDQETQYF. In DNA, the CDR3 is TGCGCCAGCAGTCGACTAGACCAAGAGACCCAGTACTTC. The entire variable domain, with the rest obtained from reference TRBV5-1 and TRBJ2-5, is as follows: KAGVTQTPRYLIKTRGQQVTLSCSPISGHRSVSWYQQTPGQGLQFLFEYFSETQRNKGNFPGRFSGRQFSNSRSEMNVSTLELGDSALYLCASSRLDQETQYFGPGTRLLVL.

V gene TRBV11-2 combines with J gene TRBJ1-1, with 8 bases identical to TRBD1. The CDR3 contains 13 residues. The V gene's germline CDR1 is SGHAT and CDR2 FQNNGV. CDR3 region: CVSTGGKPTEAFF. CDR3 DNA sequence: TGTGTGAGTACAGGGGGAAAGCCCACTGAAGCTTTCTTT.

The CDR3 reads CASSLRRTGVAKNIQYF. The CDR3 DNA is TGTGCCAGCAGTTTACGGCGGACAGGGGTAGCCAAAAACATTCAGTACTTC. This sequence joins TRBV27 and TRBJ2-4, with 9 bases fitting TRBD1. Germline trimming cut 2 bases from V and 0 bases from J; bases unmatched to any gene: 5. The CDR3 totals 17 residues. Germline V lookup: CDR1 MNHEY, CDR2 SMNVEV (reference sequence).

The chain is built from TRBV7-6 and TRBJ2-3; maybe TRBD2 (6 bases). The CDR3 has 14 amino acids. Trimming removed 4 bases at V and 7 bases at J, with 15 bases between. Germline-derived CDR1 and CDR2 are SGHVS and FNYEAQ. CDR3 loop: CASSSGGDPYTQYF. The CDR3 DNA follows: TGTGCCAGCAGCTCTGGAGGGGACCCCTATACGCAGTATTTT.

The V gene is TRBV2, the J gene TRBJ1-5; D ambiguous. This CDR3 has 12 residues. Germline-derived CDR1 and CDR2 are SNHLY and FYNNEI. The V end was cut by 7 bases, the J end by 3 bases, with 7 bases between. In DNA form, the CDR3 reads TGTGCCAGCAAATATTCCAATCAGCCCCAGCATTTT. It translates to CASKYSNQPQHF.

This rearrangement joins TRBV18 to TRBJ2-5; 7 nucleotides align to TRBD1. The CDR3 runs 12 residues. Germline assignment: CDR1 KGHSH and CDR2 LQKENI. V trimming: 4 bases; J trimming: 7 bases; junction bases outside the gene matches: 3. The CDR3 loop reads CASSQTGTTQYF. The CDR3 nucleotides are TGTGCCAGCTCACAGACAGGGACGACCCAGTACTTC.

V gene TRBV5-1 combines with J gene TRBJ2-6; tentatively, D is TRBD1 or TRBD2 (6 bases each). The V gene lost 8 bases and the J gene lost 4 bases, with 16 bases spanning the gap. The germline V gene encodes CDR1 SGHRS and CDR2 YFSETQ. The length of the CDR3 is 15 residues. The CDR3 protein is CASCKGGQGANVLTF. CDR3 coding DNA: TGCGCCAGTTGCAAAGGGGGGCAAGGGGCCAACGTCCTGACTTTC.

The table lists this clone with a count of one. J is TRBJ2-1 and V is TRBV29-1; TRBD1 aligns across 9 bases. The germline gives CDR1 SQVTM, CDR2 ANQGSEA. J was trimmed by 3 bases and V by 5 bases; bases with no gene match: 5. The CDR3 has 14 amino acids. For the CDR3, the DNA is TGCAGCGTTTCTACGGACAGGGGCTACAATGAGCAGTTCTTC. As protein: CSVSTDRGYNEQFF.